This T cell receptor beta chain was sequenced for a study of graft-versus-host responses after intestinal transplantation. Notes on this clone: Its cognate antigen is unknown.

The protocol was immunoSEQ multiplex PCR, while the TCRdb copy is restricted to in-frame clones and leaves out a portion. The sample lists approximately 63,000 clones; almost 95% were seen once. Trimming stripped 6 bases from V and 6 bases from J, with 7 bases between. This CDR3 is built from 11 residues. In germline, CDR1 is MNHNY, CDR2 SVGAGI (reference sequence). The sequenced sample was unstimulated CD4+ T cells sorted from spleen or lymph node cells, obtained before transplant. The sequence was collected from a human donor who was the organ donor for an intestinal transplant. The chain recombines TRBV6-6 with TRBJ2-3, with unresolved D. CDR3 amino acids: CASSLRDTQYF. CDR3 nucleotides: TGTGCCAGCAGCCTCCGGGATACGCAGTATTTT.